A selection of T cell receptor beta chains follows, all from one sample in a study of cytomegalovirus exposure and HLA in healthy donors. Profiling relied on immunoSEQ multiplex PCR, and the TCRdb table lists in-frame clones only, not all of them. The sample shows around 140,000 clones, around 74% of them seen only once. What was sequenced was PBMCs. The receptors here all came from a male donor in good health and CMV-seronegative. Both conserved end residues are part of each CDR3. The D gene is left open where the match is weak. The size entry is marked missing in some rows and otherwise reads once, few, many or a size class.

v_gene	j_gene	d_gene	abundance	CDR3aa	CDR3nt
TRBV28	TRBJ2-7	NA	NA	CASSFGPAESSYEQYF	TGTGCCAGCAGTTTTGGCCCAGCGGAAAGCTCCTACGAGCAGTACTTC
TRBV6-1	TRBJ2-7	TRBD2	NA	CASSAGGSSYEQYF	TGTGCCAGCAGTGCTGGCGGGAGCTCCTACGAGCAGTACTTC
TRBV19	TRBJ1-2	TRBD1	NA	CASRQQGVSKDYGYTF	TGTGCCAGTAGGCAGCAGGGGGTTAGTAAGGACTATGGCTACACCTTC
TRBV28	TRBJ2-1	NA	few	CASSSQGSKIF	TGTGCCAGCAGTTCACAGGGTTCAAAGATCTTC
TRBV7-2	TRBJ2-5	TRBD1	NA	CASSFPTGGGETQYF	TGTGCCAGCAGCTTTCCGACAGGGGGCGGGGAGACCCAGTACTTC
TRBV7-3	TRBJ2-7	NA	few	CASSLGPGPQQYF	TGTGCCAGCAGCTTAGGGCCCGGCCCCCAGCAGTACTTC
TRBV11-1	TRBJ2-3	TRBD2	NA	CASSSIAGRSDTQYF	TGTGCCAGCAGCTCAATAGCGGGGAGATCAGATACGCAGTATTTT
TRBV5-4	TRBJ1-2	TRBD1	NA	CASSQGQIYGYTF	TGTGCCAGCAGCCAGGGACAGATCTATGGCTACACCTTC
TRBV5-8	TRBJ1-5	TRBD1	NA	CASQNRGEGNQPQHF	TGTGCCAGCCAAAACAGGGGGGAGGGCAATCAGCCCCAGCATTTT
TRBV27	TRBJ2-7	NA	few	CASSWGGSDYEQYF	TGTGCCAGCAGTTGGGGGGGCTCGGACTACGAGCAGTACTTC
TRBV10-3	TRBJ1-3	TRBD1	NA	CAISGSRGLDGNTIYF	TGTGCCATCAGTGGGTCCAGGGGGCTCGATGGAAACACCATATATTTT
TRBV9	TRBJ2-7	NA	NA	CASSVGPSRGLPYEQYF	TGTGCCAGCAGCGTAGGACCCTCGCGGGGACTTCCCTACGAGCAGTACTTC
TRBV7-2	TRBJ2-7	TRBD1	NA	CASSFSQGAGEQYF	TGTGCCAGCAGCTTCTCACAGGGGGCGGGCGAGCAGTACTTC
TRBV6-4	TRBJ2-1	TRBD1	NA	CASKKQGAIGYEQFF	TGTGCCAGCAAGAAACAGGGGGCGATCGGTTATGAGCAGTTCTTC
TRBV18	TRBJ2-3	TRBD1	NA	CASSPPTGVGTDTQYF	TGTGCCAGCTCACCTCCGACAGGGGTAGGCACAGATACGCAGTATTTT
TRBV28	TRBJ1-1	NA	NA	CASSFGGENTEAFF	TGTGCCAGCAGTTTCGGCGGGGAGAACACTGAAGCTTTCTTT
TRBV19	TRBJ1-1	NA	NA	CASSIDSLNTEAFF	TGTGCCAGTAGTATAGATTCATTGAACACTGAAGCTTTCTTT
TRBV5-1	TRBJ2-1	TRBD2	NA	CASSTWRGGALNEQFF	TGCGCCAGCAGCACTTGGCGGGGGGGAGCGTTGAATGAGCAGTTCTTC
TRBV6-5	TRBJ1-1	NA	few	CASRSPGSYTEAFF	TGTGCCAGCAGATCCCCAGGGTCCTACACTGAAGCTTTCTTT
TRBV4-1	TRBJ2-1	TRBD2	few	CASRPTVLAGGTYNEQFF	TGCGCCAGCAGACCCACCGTACTAGCGGGAGGGACCTACAATGAGCAGTTCTTC